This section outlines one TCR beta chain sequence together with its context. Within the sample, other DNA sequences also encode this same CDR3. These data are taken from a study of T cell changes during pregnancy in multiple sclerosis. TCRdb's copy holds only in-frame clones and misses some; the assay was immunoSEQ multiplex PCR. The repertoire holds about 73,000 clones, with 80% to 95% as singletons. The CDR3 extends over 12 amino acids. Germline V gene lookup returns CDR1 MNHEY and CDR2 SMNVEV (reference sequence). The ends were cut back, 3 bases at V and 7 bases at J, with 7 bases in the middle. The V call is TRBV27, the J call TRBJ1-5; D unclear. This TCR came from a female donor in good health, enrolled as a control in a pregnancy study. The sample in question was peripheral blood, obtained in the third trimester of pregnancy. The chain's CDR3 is CASSFQNQPQHF. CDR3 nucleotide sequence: TGTGCCAGCAGTTTTCAGAACCAGCCCCAGCATTTT.